Below, 18 T cell receptor beta chains from the same sample are listed, as sequenced in a study of regulatory T cells in long-lasting Graves disease. Specified time point: newly diagnosed GD, antithyroid drugs for less than 3 months. The TCR library was made from RNA that had been extracted from PBMCs in TRIzol. CDR3 regions were amplified by Arm-PCR using iRepertoire HTBI primers to build TCR beta libraries. MiXCR was run by TCRdb on the multiplex PCR reads, yielding one entry per CDR3 protein. There are about 220,000 distinct CDR3 sequences in the sample; roughly 20% occur only once, and around 11% lies in the top ten. This same sample was also taken into another study, of T cells in Graves' hyperthyroidism and ophthalmopathy.

The sample consisted of peripheral blood mononuclear cells (PBMCs), taken at new diagnosis, from a patient treated with antithyroid drugs. These receptors all stem from a woman aged 25 to 39 with Graves disease.

At least ten counts were recorded for this clonotype. This sequence joins TRBV2 and TRBJ2-2; D uncertain. The CDR3 has 16 residues. From germline, CDR1 is SNHLY and CDR2 FYNNEI. V shed 3 bases and J shed 1 base, with 12 bases lying between them. The DNA for the CDR3 is TGTGCCAGCAGTGAGGGCGCCTTCCGGAACACCGGGGAGCTGTTTTTT. Protein: CASSEGAFRNTGELFF.

This clonotype has a count of ten or more. V usage is TRBV5-1 and J usage is TRBJ1-2; 10 nucleotides agree with TRBD1. Per germline, CDR1 SGHRS and CDR2 YFSETQ. Trimming removed 0 bases from V and 8 bases from J; junction bases left unmatched: 4. The CDR3 loop spans 14 amino acids. The CDR3 nucleotides read TGCGCCAGCAGCTTGGTGGCGGGACAGGGGGGCTACACCTTC. Translating it yields CASSLVAGQGGYTF.

This clonotype was observed many times. The gene calls are TRBV2 and TRBJ1-2; unclear D gene. V gave up 8 bases and J gave up 0 bases, with 22 bases separating them. The germline V gene has CDR1 SNHLY and CDR2 FYNNEI. The CDR3 extends over 17 amino acids. CDR3 protein: CASPLFDSTVANYGYTF. The CDR3 nucleotides are TGTGCCAGCCCCCTTTTCGACTCGACGGTAGCTAACTATGGCTACACCTTC.

This clonotype was detected many times. The V call is TRBV2, the J call TRBJ2-2, with D possibly TRBD1 on 5 matching bases. Germline CDR1 reads SNHLY; CDR2 reads FYNNEI. This CDR3 has 12 amino acids. The V end was cut by 4 bases, the J end by 6 bases, with 6 bases between. The CDR3 loop is CASSGGAGELFF. The CDR3, as DNA: TGTGCCAGCAGTGGGGGCGCCGGGGAGCTGTTTTTT. Based on the CDR3 plus reference TRBV2 and TRBJ2-2, the full variable domain is EPEVTQTPSHQVTQMGQEVILRCVPISNHLYFYWYRQILGQKVEFLVSFYNNEISEKSEIFDDQFSVERPDGSNFTLKIRSTKLEDSAMYFCASSGGAGELFFGEGSRLTVL.

Many counts were recorded for this clonotype. The chain joins TRBV11-2 to TRBJ2-2, with 7 bases lining up with TRBD1. This CDR3 comprises 14 residues. The junction had 4 bases not matched to a gene; V was cut back by 5 bases and J by 4 bases. Germline CDR1 reads SGHAT; CDR2 reads FQNNGV. This chain's CDR3 is CASSTTGLTGELFF. CDR3 coding DNA: TGTGCCAGCAGCACGACAGGGCTCACCGGGGAGCTGTTTTTT.

This clonotype was seen ten or more times. Germline and junction disagree at one end, which may indicate a read error. The chain uses TRBV6-1 and TRBJ1-4; D perhaps matches TRBD1 (5 bases). Germline V lookup: CDR1 MNHNS, CDR2 SASEGT. This CDR3 region has 13 residues. Here the CDR3 reads CASSEARARVLVF. Here the CDR3 DNA reads TGTGCCAGCAGTGAAGCCCGGGCCAGGGTGTTGGTTTTT.

This clonotype has ten or more counts. The gene calls are TRBV6-5 and TRBJ2-7, with D uncertain. V was pared by 2 bases and J by 4 bases, with 3 bases between. The CDR3 contains 11 residues. Per germline, CDR1 MNHEY and CDR2 SVGAGI. The CDR3 is CASSYEYEQYF. The CDR3 DNA follows: TGTGCCAGCAGTTACGAGTACGAGCAGTACTTC.

This clonotype came up many times. V and J are TRBV2 and TRBJ2-7; no clear D gene. There are 11 residues in the CDR3. The V end was cut by 5 bases, the J end by 2 bases, with 4 bases between. The V gene's germline CDR1 is SNHLY and CDR2 FYNNEI. CDR3 nucleotide sequence: TGTGCCAGCAGTCACACCTACGAGCAGTACTTC. This encodes CASSHTYEQYF.

This clonotype has ten or more counts. The chain joins TRBV11-3 to TRBJ2-2; TRBD1 might be the D (6 bases). The germline V and J ends were trimmed by 5 bases and 10 bases, with 17 bases remaining between them. The germline gives CDR1 SGHNT, CDR2 YENEEA. This CDR3 has 14 amino acids. CDR3 residues: CASSLRDILEELFF. The CDR3 DNA sequence: TGTGCCAGCAGCCTCCGGGACATATTGGAGGAGCTGTTTTTT.

The gene calls are TRBV4-2 and TRBJ2-2, with D perhaps assigned TRBD1 or TRBD2 (5 bases each). The V end was cut by 4 bases, the J end by 1 base, with 16 bases between. The CDR3 sequence is 17 residues long. The germline CDR1 and CDR2 sequences are LGHNA and YNFKEQ. The CDR3 DNA is TGTGCCAGCAGCCGAAGAGGGGCAAGTGGGAACACCGGGGAGCTGTTTTTT. Encoded protein: CASSRRGASGNTGELFF.

In its sample, this clonotype was seen many times. The rearrangement joins TRBV6-1 to TRBJ2-1; 12 bases are shared with TRBD2. Germline values: CDR1 MNHNS, CDR2 SASEGT. With V trimmed by 7 bases and J by 6 bases, 10 bases remained unmatched. CDR3 length: 16 amino acids. DNA of the CDR3: TGTGCCAGCAACCGCCCTAGCGGGAGGGCCGTCAATGAGCAGTTCTTC. Protein: CASNRPSGRAVNEQFF.

This clonotype was picked up a small number of times. Because the CDR3 is missing its conserved closing phenylalanine or tryptophan, this is likely a read error. Because the CDR3's place on the DNA is in doubt, the DNA is left out and the CDR3 is given as listed by TCRdb. The chain recombines TRBV2 with TRBJ1-2; TRBD1, the D gene given by the table, was not confirmed from the DNA. Ends included, the CDR3 has 14 residues. Germline lookup yields CDR1 SNHLY and CDR2 FYNNEI. The CDR3: CASSERQGGGGCTV.

This clonotype was detected many times. It may be a read error: a sequence one base away is much more abundant. This chain links TRBV6-1 with TRBJ2-2, with a weak D call TRBD1 (5 bases). The CDR3 has 14 amino acids. V dropped 6 bases and J dropped 4 bases, with 12 bases sitting between them. The V gene's germline CDR1 is MNHNS and CDR2 SASEGT. The CDR3 loop reads CASRTEEVTGELFF. The CDR3 DNA sequence: TGTGCCAGCAGGACAGAGGAAGTCACCGGGGAGCTGTTTTTT.

This clonotype was counted ten times or more. V gene TRBV25-1 combines with J gene TRBJ1-2, with 11 bases identical to TRBD1. Germline CDR1 is MGHDK and CDR2 is SYGVNS. The CDR3 totals 15 residues. With 8 bases clipped from V and 4 bases from J, the junction kept 9 bases outside the gene matches. The CDR3 loop is CASLLPGQGGYGYTF. The CDR3 DNA sequence: TGTGCCAGCTTACTACCGGGACAGGGGGGCTATGGCTACACCTTC.

J is TRBJ1-5 and V is TRBV20-1; 8 positions match TRBD1. There are 13 residues in the CDR3. Germline trimming cut 6 bases from V and 7 bases from J; bases unmatched to any gene: 8. Per germline, CDR1 DFQATT and CDR2 SNEGSKA (reference sequence). This CDR3 is CSATQDREQPQHF. The DNA for the CDR3 is TGCAGTGCCACCCAGGACAGGGAGCAGCCCCAGCATTTT.

The table lists this clonotype with a few counts. The chain employs TRBV19 and TRBJ2-6; 9 bases align to TRBD2. The length of the CDR3 is 21 residues. The V and J ends lost 5 bases and 0 bases, in that order; junction bases with no gene match: 17. In germline, CDR1 is LNHDA, CDR2 SQIVND (reference sequence). The CDR3: CASSPSGLAGPSSSGANVLTF. In DNA, the CDR3 is TGTGCCAGTAGTCCTAGCGGCCTAGCGGGGCCTTCCAGCTCTGGGGCCAACGTCCTGACTTTC.

The sample holds many counts of this clonotype. The J gene is TRBJ2-3, the V gene TRBV20-1; the D gene is possibly TRBD1 (5 bases). Trimming cost V 0 bases and J 2 bases, with 12 bases left between them. This CDR3 contains 15 residues. From germline, CDR1 is DFQATT and CDR2 SNEGSKA (reference sequence). The CDR3 bases are TGCAGTGCTAGAGATCTGACAGAATTCACAGATACGCAGTATTTT. Translated: CSARDLTEFTDTQYF.

This clonotype was counted at least ten times. V and J are TRBV18 and TRBJ2-3, with 9 bases fitting TRBD2. CDR1 and CDR2 (germline): KGHSH, LQKENI. J lost 2 bases, V lost 6 bases, and 6 bases had no gene match. The CDR3 spans 15 residues. Here the CDR3 reads CASSQLAGSTDTQYF. DNA for the CDR3: TGTGCCAGCTCCCAACTAGCGGGTTCCACAGATACGCAGTATTTT.